This T cell receptor beta chain is drawn from a study of T cells after yellow fever vaccination. Overall study results and limits: It was a small share of clonotypes that appeared in both CD4 and CD8 compartments. Most primary-vaccination clones reappeared after the booster (about 97% CD4, 75% to 90% CD8).

TCRdb itself ran the 5' RACE reads through MiXCR, one entry per CDR3 protein. The sample gives around 310,000 distinct CDR3 sequences, roughly 8.7% of which show up once; roughly 17% is in the top ten. The CDR3 runs to 17 residues. Per germline, CDR1 SGHDT and CDR2 YYEEEE. V shed 3 bases and J shed 3 bases, with 22 bases lying between them. About this clonotype: The antigen is unknown.

This specimen consisted of PBMCs, obtained on the day of the first yellow fever vaccination. The V gene is TRBV5-6, the J gene TRBJ2-7; tentative D call: TRBD2 (6 bases). This clonotype was sampled from a man younger than 35 who received the YFV17D yellow fever vaccine. This CDR3 reads CASSSFRSRDSIYEQYF. CDR3 bases: TGTGCCAGCAGCTCTTTCCGTTCTCGGGACTCAATCTACGAGCAGTACTTC.